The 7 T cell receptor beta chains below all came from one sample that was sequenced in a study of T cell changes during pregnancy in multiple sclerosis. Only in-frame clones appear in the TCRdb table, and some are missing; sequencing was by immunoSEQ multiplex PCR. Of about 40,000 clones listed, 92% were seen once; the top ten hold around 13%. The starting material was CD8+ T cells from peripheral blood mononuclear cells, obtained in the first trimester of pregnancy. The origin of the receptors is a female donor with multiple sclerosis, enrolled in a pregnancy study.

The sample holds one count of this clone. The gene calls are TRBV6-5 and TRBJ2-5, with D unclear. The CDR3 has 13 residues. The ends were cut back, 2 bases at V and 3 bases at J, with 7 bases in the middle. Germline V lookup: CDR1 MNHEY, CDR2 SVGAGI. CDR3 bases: TGTGCCAGCAGTTACGACCAGGAAGAGACCCAGTACTTC. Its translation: CASSYDQEETQYF.

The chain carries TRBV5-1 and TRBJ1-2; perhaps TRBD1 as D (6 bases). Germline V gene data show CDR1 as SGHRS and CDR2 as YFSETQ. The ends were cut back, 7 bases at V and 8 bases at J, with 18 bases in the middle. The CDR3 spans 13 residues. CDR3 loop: CASYEITGSGYTF. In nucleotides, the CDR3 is TGCGCCAGCTACGAAATAACAGGGTCGGGCTACACCTTC.

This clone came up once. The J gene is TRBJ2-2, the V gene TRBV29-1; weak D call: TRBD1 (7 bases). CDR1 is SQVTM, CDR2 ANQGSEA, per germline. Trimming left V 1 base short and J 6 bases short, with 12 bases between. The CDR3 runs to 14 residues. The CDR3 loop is CSVEGQGGSGELFF. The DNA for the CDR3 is TGCAGCGTTGAAGGACAGGGAGGCTCCGGGGAGCTGTTTTTT.

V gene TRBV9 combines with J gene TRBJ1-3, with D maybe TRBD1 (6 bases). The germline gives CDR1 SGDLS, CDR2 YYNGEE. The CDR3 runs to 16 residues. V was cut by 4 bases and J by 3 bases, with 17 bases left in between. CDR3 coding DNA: TGTGCCAGCAGCCCGGGGGGCCTCCGTGATGGAAACACCATATATTTT. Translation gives CASSPGGLRDGNTIYF.

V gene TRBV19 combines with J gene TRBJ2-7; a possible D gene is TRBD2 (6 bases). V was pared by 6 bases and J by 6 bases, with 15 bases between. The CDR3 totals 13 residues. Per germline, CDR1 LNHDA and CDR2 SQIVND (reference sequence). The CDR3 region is CASSPGGAGEQYF. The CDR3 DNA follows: TGTGCCAGTAGCCCCGGGGGAGCGGGCGAGCAGTACTTC.

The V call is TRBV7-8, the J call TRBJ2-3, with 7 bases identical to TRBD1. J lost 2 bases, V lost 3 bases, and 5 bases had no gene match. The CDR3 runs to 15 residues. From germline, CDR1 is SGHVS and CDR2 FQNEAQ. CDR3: CASSFDRVITDTQYF. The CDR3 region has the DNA TGTGCCAGCAGCTTTGACAGGGTAATCACAGATACGCAGTATTTT.

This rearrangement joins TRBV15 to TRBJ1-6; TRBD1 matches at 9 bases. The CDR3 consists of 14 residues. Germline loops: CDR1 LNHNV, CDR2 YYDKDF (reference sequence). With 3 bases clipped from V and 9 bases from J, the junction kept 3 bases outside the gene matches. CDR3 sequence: CATSRDRGGSPLHF. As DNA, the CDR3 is TGTGCCACCAGCAGGGACAGGGGTGGTTCACCCCTCCACTTT.